This entry is about one TCR beta chain. A much larger clone lies one base from this, so it may be a read error. Sample-barcoded 5' priming and a J-beta primer mix drove a second PCR of about 6 to 11 cycles. TCRdb ran MiXCR on the 5' RACE reads and lists one entry per CDR3 protein. The sample records more than 1 million distinct CDR3 sequences, around 45% being singletons. CDR3 length: 14 amino acids. Germline V lookup: CDR1 DFQATT, CDR2 SNEGSKA (reference sequence). The J segment lost 4 bases and the V segment lost 6 bases, leaving 5 bases of the junction unmatched. This sample is part of a study of blood T cells in healthy people across ages.

The gene calls are TRBV20-1 and TRBJ2-3, with 12 nucleotides matching TRBD2. This TCR came from an older woman in good health. The sequenced sample was blood. DNA of the CDR3: TGCAGTGCCCGGACTAGCGGGAATGCAGATACGCAGTATTTT. Its protein is CSARTSGNADTQYF.